The TCR beta chain described here comes from a study of T cell repertoires in cytomegalovirus infection (dated by TCRdb to between 2018 and 2021). About the full investigation: Alongside well-studied HLA-B-restricted epitopes, the peptide stimulations were aimed at recently identified HLA-C-restricted CMV epitopes, whose presentation resists viral immunomodulation. The HLA type of each donor mattered for the analysis, because public TCR beta signatures pointed to carriage of CMV infection along with the matching HLA type. General study outcomes and caveats: The ex vivo response was dominated by HLA-C-restricted CMV-specific TCR beta clonotypes, and the single most frequent clonotype in two of eight donors was supplied by these HLA-C-restricted clonotypes. Cumulative frequency of public TCR beta family members discriminated carriers of CMV infection plus the relevant HLA type in this cohort and an independent approximately 350-donor cohort.

V is cut by 5 bases and J by 4 bases, and the space between the germline ends is 13 bases. The CDR1 and CDR2 encoded by the germline V gene (reference sequence) are LNHNV and YYDKDF. CDR3 length: 14 amino acids, cysteine to phenylalanine. Of the read, only the CDR3 DNA is kept; its 42 bases are in frame from base 1. TCRdb names Illumina HiSeq 1500 as the instrument used. In-frame beta chains were kept once TCRdb had trimmed the public reads at Q25 with fastp and called clones with MiXCR. Rows are unified per CDR3 protein, each entry keeping the most common DNA and genes. The sample has roughly 150,000 distinct CDR3 sequences on record, around 30% of them singletons. The ten largest clones take up 45% to 60% of the sample. The sample's treatment or condition, from its label and the paper: in vitro stimulation with specific CMV peptide epitopes to enrich CMV-specific T cells. This clonotype was seen a handful of times. There is no known antigen for this receptor. Base qualities are not provided; no much larger clone lies one nucleotide away.

The clonotype comes from a human donor in good health (CMV status not recorded). Some clones in this sample may be carry-over from other donors' samples. The chain is made from TRBV15 and TRBJ2-3, and TRBD2 may be the D gene, going by 5 matching bases. The specimen was CD8+ T cells from cultured PBMCs, collected from culture after CMV antigen stimulation. The CDR3 here reads CATSARGAADTQYF. The DNA sequence reads TGTGCCACCAGCGCCCGGGGTGCCGCAGATACGCAGTATTTT.